This TCR beta chain was found in a study of response to subunit inactivated influenza vaccine. Study-level points and caveats: The authors suggested that few new T cells are recruited per seasonal influenza vaccination.

This clonotype was seen a handful of times. Its antigen is not identified. TCRdb re-called the RT-PCR reads through MiXCR, storing one row per CDR3 protein. In the table there are fewer than 350,000 distinct CDR3 sequences, 21% of which are singletons. The sequence came from a man between 50 and 69 years old who received an inactivated influenza vaccine. Sample: PBMCs from blood, taken about 20 months after vaccination.

This CDR3 reads CSARPRTANTEAFF. The CDR3 coding sequence is TGCAGTGCTAGACCGAGGACAGCCAACACTGAAGCTTTCTTT. V usage is TRBV20-1 and J usage is TRBJ1-1; TRBD1 might be the D (6 bases). Germline V gives CDR1 DFQATT, CDR2 SNEGSKA (reference sequence). The CDR3 extends over 14 amino acids. Deletions cut 2 bases from V and 2 bases from J, with 12 bases between.